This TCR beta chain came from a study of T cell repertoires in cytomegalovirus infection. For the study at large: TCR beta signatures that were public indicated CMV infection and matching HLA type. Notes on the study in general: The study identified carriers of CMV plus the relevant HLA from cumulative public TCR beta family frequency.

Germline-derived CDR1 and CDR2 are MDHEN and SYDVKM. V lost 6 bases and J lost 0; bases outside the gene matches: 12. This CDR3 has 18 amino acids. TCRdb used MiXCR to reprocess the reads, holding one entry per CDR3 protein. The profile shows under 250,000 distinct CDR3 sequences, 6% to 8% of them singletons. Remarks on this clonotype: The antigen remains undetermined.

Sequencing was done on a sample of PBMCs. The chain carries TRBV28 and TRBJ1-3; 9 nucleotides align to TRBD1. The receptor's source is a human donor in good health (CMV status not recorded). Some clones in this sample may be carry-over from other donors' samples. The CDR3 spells CASRRSPGQGSSGNTIYF. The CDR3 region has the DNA TGTGCCAGCAGACGAAGCCCCGGACAGGGGAGCTCTGGAAACACCATATATTTT.